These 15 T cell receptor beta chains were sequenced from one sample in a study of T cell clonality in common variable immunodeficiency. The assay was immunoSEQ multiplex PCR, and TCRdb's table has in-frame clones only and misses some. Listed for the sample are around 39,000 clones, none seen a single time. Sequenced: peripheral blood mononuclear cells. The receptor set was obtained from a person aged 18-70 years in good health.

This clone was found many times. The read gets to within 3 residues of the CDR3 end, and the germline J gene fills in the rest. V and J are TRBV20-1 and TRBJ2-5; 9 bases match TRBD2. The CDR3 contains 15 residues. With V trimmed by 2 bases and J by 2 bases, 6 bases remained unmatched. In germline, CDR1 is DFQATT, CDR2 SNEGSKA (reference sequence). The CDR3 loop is CSARNSGSPQETQYF. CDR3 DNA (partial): TGCAGTGCTAGAAATAGCGGGAGCCCACAAGAGACC.

The part of the CDR3 DNA that was read is TGCGCCAGCAGCTGGCAGACAGGGGTGAACACTGAA. Translating it yields CASSWQTGVNTE. Given in full, the CDR3 is CASSWQTGVNTEAFF. The rearrangement links TRBV5-1 to TRBJ1-1, with 8 nucleotides matching TRBD1. The read finishes 3 residues shy of the CDR3 end, and the germline J gene is used to complete it. The CDR3 is made up of 15 amino acids. The V gene's germline CDR1 is SGHRS and CDR2 YFSETQ. The junction had 4 bases not matched to a gene; V was cut back by 3 bases and J by 0 bases.

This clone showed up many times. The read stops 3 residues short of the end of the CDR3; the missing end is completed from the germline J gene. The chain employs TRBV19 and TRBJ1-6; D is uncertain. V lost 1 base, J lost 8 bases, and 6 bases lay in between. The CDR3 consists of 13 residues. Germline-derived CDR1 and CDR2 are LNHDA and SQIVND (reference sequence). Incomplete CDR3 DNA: TGTGCCAGTAGTATAGCTGGCCATTCACCC. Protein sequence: CASSIAGHSP. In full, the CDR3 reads CASSIAGHSPLHF.

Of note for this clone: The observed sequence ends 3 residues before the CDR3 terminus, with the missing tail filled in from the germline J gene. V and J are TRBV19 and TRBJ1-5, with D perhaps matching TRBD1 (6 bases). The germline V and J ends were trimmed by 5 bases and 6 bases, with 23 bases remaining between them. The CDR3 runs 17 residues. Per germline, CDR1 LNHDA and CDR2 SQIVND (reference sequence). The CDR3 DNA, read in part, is TGTGCCAGTAGTCCACCGGGGGGCTCTTACGTTTCTCAGCCC. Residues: CASSPPGGSYVSQP. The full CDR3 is CASSPPGGSYVSQPQHF. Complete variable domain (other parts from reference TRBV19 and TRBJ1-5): DGGITQSPKYLFRKEGQNVTLSCEQNLNHDAMYWYRQDPGQGLRLIYYSQIVNDFQKGDIAEGYSVSREKKESFPLTVTSAQKNPTAFYLCASSPPGGSYVSQPQHFGDGTRLSIL.

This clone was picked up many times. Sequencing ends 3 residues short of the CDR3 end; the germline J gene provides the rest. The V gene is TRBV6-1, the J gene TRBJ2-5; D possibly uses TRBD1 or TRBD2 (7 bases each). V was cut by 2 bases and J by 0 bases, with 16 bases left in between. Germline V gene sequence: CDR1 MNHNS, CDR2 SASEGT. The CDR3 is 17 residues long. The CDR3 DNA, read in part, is TGTGCCAGCAGTGAAAAGCGGGACAGCCTTAACCAAGAGACC. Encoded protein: CASSEKRDSLNQET. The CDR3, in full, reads CASSEKRDSLNQETQYF.

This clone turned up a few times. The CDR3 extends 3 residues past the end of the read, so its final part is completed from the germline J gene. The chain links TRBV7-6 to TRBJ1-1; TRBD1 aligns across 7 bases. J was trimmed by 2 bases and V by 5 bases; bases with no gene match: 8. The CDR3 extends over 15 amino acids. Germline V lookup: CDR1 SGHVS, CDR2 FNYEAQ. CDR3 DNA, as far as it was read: TGTGCCAGCAGCCCAGGGGGAGACCTCAACACTGAA. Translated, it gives CASSPGGDLNTE. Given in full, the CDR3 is CASSPGGDLNTEAFF.

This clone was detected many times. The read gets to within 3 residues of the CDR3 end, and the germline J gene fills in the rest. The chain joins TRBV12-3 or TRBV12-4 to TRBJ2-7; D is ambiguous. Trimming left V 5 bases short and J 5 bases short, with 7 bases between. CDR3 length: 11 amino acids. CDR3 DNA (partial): TGTGCCAGCAGTCCCCGTGACGAG. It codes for CASSPRDE. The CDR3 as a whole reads CASSPRDEQYF.

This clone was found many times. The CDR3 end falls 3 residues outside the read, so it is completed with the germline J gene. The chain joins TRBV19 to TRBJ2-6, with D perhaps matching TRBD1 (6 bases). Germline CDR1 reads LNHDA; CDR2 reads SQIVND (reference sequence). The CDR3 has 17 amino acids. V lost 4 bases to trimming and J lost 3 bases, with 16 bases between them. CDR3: CASSRDKVAGGANVLTF. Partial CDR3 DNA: TGTGCCAGTAGTAGGGACAAAGTCGCTGGTGGGGCCAACGTC.

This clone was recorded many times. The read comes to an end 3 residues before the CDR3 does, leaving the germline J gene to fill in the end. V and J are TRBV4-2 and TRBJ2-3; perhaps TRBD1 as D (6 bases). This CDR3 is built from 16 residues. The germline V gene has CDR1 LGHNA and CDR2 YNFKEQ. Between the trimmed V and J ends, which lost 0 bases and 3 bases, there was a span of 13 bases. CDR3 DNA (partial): TGTGCCAGCAGCCAAGATGTTAGGGGGTTGACAGATACG. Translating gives CASSQDVRGLTDT. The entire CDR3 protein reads CASSQDVRGLTDTQYF.

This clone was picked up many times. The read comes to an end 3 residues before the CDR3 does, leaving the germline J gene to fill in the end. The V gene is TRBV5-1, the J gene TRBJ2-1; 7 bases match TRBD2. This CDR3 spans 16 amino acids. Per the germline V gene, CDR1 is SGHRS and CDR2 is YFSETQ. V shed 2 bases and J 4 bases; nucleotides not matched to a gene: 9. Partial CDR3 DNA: TGCGCCAGCAGCTTAACAGCGGGGAGCCTGTACAATGAG. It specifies CASSLTAGSLYNE. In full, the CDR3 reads CASSLTAGSLYNEQFF. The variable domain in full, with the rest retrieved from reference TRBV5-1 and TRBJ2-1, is KAGVTQTPRYLIKTRGQQVTLSCSPISGHRSVSWYQQTPGQGLQFLFEYFSETQRNKGNFPGRFSGRQFSNSRSEMNVSTLELGDSALYLCASSLTAGSLYNEQFFGPGTRLTVL.

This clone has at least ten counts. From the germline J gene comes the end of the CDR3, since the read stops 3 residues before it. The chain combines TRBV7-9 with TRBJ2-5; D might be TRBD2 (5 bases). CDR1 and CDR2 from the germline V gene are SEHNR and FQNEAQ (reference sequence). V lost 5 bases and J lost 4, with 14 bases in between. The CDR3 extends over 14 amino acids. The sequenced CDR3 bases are TGTGCCAGCAGCCGGGGAAAAGAGGGAGAGACC. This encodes CASSRGKEGET. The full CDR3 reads CASSRGKEGETQYF.

The CDR3 sequence: CASSWPVAGGSETQYF. CDR3 DNA (partial): TGCGCCAGCAGCTGGCCAGTGGCGGGAGGTTCAGAGACC. The chain combines TRBV5-1 with TRBJ2-5; 8 bases fit TRBD2. Read coverage stops 3 residues before the CDR3 terminus; the germline J gene supplies the remainder. CDR3 length equals 16 residues. V lost 3 bases and J lost 4; bases outside the gene matches: 11. Germline V gene sequence: CDR1 SGHRS, CDR2 YFSETQ.

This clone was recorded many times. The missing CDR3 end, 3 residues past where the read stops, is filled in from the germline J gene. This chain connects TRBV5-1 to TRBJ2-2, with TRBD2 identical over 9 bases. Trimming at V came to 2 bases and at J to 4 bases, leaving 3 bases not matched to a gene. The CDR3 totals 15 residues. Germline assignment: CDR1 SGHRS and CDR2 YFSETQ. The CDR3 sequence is CASSLQAGGTGELFF. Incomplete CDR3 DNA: TGCGCCAGCAGCTTACAAGCGGGAGGCACCGGGGAG.

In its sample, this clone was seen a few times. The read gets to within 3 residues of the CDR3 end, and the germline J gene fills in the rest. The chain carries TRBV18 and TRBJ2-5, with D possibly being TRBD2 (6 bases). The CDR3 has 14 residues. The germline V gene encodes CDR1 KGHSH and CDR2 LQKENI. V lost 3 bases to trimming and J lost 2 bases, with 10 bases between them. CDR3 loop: CASSPIGGQETQYF. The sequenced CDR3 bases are TGTGCCAGCTCACCGATTGGGGGGCAAGAGACC.

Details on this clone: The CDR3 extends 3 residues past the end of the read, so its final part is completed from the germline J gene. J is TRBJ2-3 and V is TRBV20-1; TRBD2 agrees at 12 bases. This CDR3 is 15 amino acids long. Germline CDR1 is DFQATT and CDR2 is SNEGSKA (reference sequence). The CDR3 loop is CSADTSGGPQETQYF. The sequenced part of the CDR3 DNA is TGCAGTGCCGACACTAGCGGGGGGCCACAAGAGACG.